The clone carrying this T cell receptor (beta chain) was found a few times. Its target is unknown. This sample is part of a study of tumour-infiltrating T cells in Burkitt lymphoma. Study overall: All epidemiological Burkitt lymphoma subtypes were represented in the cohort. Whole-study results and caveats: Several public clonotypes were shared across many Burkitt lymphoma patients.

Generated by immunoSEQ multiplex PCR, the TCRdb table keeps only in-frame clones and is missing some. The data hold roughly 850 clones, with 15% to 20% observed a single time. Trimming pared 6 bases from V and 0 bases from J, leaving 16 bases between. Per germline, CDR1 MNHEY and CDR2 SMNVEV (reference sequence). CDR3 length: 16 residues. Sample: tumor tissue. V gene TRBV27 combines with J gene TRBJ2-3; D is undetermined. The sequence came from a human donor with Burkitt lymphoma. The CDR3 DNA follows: TGTGCCAGCAGCTCCCGAGATTCCGCTAGCACAGATACGCAGTATTTT. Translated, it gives CASSSRDSASTDTQYF.